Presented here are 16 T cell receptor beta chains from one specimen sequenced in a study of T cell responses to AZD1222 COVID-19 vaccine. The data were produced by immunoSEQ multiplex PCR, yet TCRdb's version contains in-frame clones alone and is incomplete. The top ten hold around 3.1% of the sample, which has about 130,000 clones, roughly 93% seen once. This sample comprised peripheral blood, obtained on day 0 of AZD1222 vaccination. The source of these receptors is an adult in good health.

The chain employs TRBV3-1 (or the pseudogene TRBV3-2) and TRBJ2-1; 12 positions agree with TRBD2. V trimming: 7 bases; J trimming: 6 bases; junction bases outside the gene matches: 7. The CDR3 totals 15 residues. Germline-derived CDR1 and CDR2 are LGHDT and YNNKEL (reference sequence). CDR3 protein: CASTIASGRANEQFF. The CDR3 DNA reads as TGTGCCAGCACCATAGCTAGCGGGAGGGCCAATGAGCAGTTCTTC.

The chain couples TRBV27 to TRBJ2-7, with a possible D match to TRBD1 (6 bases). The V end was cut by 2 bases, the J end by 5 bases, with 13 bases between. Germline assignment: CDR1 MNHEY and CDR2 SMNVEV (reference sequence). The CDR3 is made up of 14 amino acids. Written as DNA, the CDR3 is TGTGCCAGCAGTTTAAGGGGGAAAGGGGACGAGCAGTACTTC. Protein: CASSLRGKGDEQYF.

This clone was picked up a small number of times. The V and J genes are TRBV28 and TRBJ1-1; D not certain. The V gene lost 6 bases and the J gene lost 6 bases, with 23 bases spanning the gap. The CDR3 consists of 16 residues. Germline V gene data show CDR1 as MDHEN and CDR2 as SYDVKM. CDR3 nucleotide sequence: TGTGCCAGCAGAGGAGTTCGAAGGACCTCTGGATCTGAAGCTTTCTTT. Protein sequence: CASRGVRRTSGSEAFF.

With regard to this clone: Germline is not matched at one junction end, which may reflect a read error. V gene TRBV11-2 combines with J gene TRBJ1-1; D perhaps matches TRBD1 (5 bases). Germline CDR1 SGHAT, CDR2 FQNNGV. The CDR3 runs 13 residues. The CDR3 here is CASSIDRNTEAFF. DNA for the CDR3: TGTGCCAGCAGCATAGACAGGAACACTGAAGCTTTCTTT.

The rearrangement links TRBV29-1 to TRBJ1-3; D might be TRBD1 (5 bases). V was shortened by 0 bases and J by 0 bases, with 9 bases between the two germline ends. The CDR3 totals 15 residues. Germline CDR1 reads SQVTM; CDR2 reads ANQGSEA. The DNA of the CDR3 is TGCAGCGTTGAAGATTGGGGGACCTCTGGAAACACCATATATTTT. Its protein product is CSVEDWGTSGNTIYF.

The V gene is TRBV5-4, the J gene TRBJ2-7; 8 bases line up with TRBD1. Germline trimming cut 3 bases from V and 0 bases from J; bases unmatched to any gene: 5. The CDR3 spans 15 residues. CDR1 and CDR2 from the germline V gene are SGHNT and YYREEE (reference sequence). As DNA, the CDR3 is TGTGCCAGCAGCTCGCCGGGACAGGACTCCTACGAGCAGTACTTC. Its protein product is CASSSPGQDSYEQYF.

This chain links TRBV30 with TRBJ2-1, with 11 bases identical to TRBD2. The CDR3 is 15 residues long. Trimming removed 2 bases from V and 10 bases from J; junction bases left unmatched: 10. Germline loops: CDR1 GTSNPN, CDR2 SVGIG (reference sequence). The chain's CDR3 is CAWSLFTRLAGEQFF. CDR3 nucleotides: TGTGCCTGGAGTCTCTTCACTAGACTAGCGGGAGAGCAGTTCTTC.

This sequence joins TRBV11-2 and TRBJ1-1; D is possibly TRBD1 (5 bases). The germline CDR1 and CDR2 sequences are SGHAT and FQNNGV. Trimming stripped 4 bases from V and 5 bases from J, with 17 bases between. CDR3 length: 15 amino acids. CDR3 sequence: CASSSHGGGRTEAFF. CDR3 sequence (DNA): TGTGCCAGCAGCTCGCACGGCGGGGGAAGGACTGAAGCTTTCTTT.

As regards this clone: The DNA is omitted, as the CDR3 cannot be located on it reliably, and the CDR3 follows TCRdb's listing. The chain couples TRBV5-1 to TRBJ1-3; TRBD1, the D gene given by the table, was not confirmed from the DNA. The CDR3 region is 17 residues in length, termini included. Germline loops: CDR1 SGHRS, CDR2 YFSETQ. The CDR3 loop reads CASSFFGQGLSGNTIYF.

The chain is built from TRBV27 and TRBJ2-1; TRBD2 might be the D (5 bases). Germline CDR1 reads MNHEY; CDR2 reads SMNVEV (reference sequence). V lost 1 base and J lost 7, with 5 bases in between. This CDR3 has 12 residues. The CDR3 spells CASSLWENEQFF. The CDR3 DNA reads TGTGCCAGCAGTTTATGGGAGAATGAGCAGTTCTTC.

CDR3 loop: CASSTRRGYEQFF. The CDR3, as DNA: TGTGCCAGCAGCACAAGACGCGGGTATGAGCAGTTCTTC. This rearrangement joins TRBV6-2 or TRBV6-3 to TRBJ2-1, with D possibly TRBD2 on 5 matching bases. The CDR3 loop spans 13 amino acids. Germline assignment: CDR1 MNHEY and CDR2 SVGEGT. Trimming removed 6 bases from V and 8 bases from J, with 14 bases in between.

The CDR3 here is CASSGQATRNSPLHF. The CDR3 bases are TGTGCCAGCAGTGGGCAGGCGACCCGTAATTCACCCCTCCACTTT. This chain links TRBV2 with TRBJ1-6; D not certain. The germline gives CDR1 SNHLY, CDR2 FYNNEI. CDR3 size: 15 residues. Trimming shortened V by 4 bases and J by 6 bases, and 13 bases separated the two germline ends.

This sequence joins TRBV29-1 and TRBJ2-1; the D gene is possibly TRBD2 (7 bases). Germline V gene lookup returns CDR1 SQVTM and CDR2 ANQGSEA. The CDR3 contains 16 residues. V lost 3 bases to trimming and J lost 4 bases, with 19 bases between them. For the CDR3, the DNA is TGCAGCGTTGAGGAATGGGGCAGGGGAGGGTACAATGAGCAGTTCTTC. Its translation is CSVEEWGRGGYNEQFF.

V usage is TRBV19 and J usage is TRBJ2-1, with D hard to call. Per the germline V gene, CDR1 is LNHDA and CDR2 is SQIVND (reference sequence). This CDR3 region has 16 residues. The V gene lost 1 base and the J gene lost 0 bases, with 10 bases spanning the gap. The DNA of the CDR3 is TGTGCCAGTAGTATAGGAGTCCTGAGCTCCTACAATGAGCAGTTCTTC. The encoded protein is CASSIGVLSSYNEQFF.

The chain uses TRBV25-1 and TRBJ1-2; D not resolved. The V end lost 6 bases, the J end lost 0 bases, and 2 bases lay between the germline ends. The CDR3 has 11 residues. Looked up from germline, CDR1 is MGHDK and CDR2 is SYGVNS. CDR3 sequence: CASSTNYGYTF. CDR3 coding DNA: TGTGCCAGCAGCACTAACTATGGCTACACCTTC.

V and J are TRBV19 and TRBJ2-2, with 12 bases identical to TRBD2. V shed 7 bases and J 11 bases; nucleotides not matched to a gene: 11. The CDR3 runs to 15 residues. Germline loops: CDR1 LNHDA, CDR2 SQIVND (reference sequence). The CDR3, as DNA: TGTGCCAGTAATGTCAGGGCGACTAGCGGGAGCGAGCTGTTTTTT. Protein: CASNVRATSGSELFF.